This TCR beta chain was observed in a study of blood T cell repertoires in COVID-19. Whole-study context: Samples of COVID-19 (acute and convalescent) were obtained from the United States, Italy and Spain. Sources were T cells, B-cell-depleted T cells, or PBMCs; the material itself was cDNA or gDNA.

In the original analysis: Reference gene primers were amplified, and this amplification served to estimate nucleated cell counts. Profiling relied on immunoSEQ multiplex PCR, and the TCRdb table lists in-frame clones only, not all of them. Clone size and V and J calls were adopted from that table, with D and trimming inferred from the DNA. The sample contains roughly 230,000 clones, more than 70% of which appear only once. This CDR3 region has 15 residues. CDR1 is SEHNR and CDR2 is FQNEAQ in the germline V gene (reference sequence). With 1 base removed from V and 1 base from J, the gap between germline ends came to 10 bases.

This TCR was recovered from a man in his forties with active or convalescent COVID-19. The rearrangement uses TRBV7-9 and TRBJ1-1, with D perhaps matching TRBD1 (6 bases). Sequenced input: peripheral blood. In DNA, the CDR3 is TGTGCCAGCAGCTTAGTGGGGGCACGGAACACTGAAGCTTTCTTT. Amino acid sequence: CASSLVGARNTEAFF.